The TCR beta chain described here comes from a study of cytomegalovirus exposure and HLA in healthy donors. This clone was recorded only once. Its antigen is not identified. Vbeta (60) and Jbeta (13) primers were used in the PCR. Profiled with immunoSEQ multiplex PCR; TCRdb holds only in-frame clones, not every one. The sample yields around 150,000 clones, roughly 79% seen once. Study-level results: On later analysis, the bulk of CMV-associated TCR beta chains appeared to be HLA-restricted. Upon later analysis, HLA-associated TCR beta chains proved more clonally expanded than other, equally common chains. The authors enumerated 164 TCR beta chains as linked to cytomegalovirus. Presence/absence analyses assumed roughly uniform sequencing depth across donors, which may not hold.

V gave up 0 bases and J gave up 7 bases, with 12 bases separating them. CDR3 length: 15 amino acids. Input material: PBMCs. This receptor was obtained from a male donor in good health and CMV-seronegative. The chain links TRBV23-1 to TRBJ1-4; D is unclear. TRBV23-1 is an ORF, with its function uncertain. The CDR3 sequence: CASSQSERWCEKLFF. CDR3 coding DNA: TGCGCCAGCAGTCAATCCGAGCGGTGGTGTGAAAAACTGTTTTTT.